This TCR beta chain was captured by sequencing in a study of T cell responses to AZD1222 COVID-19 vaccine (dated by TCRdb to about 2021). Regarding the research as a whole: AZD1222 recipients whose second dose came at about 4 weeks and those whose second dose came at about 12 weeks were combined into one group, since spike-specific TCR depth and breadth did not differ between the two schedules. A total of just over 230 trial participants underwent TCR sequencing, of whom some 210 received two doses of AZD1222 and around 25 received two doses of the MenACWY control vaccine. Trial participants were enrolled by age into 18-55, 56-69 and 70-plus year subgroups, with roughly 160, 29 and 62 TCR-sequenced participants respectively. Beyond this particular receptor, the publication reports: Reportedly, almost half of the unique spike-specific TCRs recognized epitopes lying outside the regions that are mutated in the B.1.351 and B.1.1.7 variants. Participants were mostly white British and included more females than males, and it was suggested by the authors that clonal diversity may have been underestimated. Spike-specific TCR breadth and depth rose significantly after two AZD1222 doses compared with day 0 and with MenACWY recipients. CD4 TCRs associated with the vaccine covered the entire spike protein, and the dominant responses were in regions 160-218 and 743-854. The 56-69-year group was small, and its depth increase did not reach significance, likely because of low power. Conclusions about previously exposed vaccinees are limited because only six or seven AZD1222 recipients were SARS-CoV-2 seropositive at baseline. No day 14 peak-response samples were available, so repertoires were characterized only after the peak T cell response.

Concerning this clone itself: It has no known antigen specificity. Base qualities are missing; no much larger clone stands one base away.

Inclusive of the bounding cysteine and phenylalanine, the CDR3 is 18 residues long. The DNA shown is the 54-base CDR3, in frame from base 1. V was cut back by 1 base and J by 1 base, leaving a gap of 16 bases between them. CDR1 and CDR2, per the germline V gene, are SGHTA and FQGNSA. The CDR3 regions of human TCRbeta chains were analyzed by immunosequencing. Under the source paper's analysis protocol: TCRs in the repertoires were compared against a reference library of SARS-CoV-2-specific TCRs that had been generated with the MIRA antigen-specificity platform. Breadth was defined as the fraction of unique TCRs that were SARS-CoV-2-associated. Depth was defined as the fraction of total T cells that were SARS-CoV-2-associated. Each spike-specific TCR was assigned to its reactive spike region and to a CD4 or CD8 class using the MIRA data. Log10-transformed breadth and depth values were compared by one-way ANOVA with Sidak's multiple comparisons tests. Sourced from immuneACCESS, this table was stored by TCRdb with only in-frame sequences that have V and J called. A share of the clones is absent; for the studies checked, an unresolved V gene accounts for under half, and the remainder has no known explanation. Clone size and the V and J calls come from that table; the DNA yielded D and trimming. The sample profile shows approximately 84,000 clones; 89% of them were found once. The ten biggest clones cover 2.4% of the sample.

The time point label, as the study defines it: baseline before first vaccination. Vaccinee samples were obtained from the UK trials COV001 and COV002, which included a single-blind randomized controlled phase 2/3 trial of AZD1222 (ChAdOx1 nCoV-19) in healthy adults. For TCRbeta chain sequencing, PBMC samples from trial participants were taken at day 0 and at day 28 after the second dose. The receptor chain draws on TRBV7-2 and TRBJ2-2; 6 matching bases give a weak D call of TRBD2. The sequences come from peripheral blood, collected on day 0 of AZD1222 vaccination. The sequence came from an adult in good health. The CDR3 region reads CASSLGSLAALNTGELFF. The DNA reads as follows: TGTGCCAGCAGCTTAGGTAGCTTAGCGGCCCTGAACACCGGGGAGCTGTTTTTT.